Listed here are 9 T cell receptor beta chains from one sample, sequenced in a study of T cells in tumors after PD-1 blockade. The repertoire was sequenced with immunoSEQ multiplex PCR; TCRdb's copy has only in-frame clones and lacks some. The profile shows about 4,200 clones, around 70% of them singletons. Time point given: first of two pre-therapy site-matched biopsies around 2 months apart. The specimen comprised tumor tissue, sampled before anti-PD-1 treatment. These receptors originate from a human donor with basal cell carcinoma.

The chain is built from TRBV18 and TRBJ1-3, with D maybe TRBD1 (5 bases). Germline loops: CDR1 KGHSH, CDR2 LQKENI. V gave up 3 bases and J gave up 0 bases, with 12 bases separating them. The CDR3 has 16 residues. CDR3 DNA: TGTGCCAGCTCACCCTCTCCGACAGTCTCTGGAAACACCATATATTTT. Its translation is CASSPSPTVSGNTIYF.

This clone came up a few times. The chain employs TRBV27 and TRBJ1-2; D call uncertain. The CDR3 is 14 amino acids. V lost 5 bases to trimming and J lost 2 bases, with 12 bases between them. Germline CDR1 is MNHEY and CDR2 is SMNVEV (reference sequence). CDR3 sequence: CASSPVSGNYGYTF. CDR3 nucleotides: TGTGCCAGCAGTCCCGTTTCCGGAAACTATGGCTACACCTTC.

The rearrangement uses TRBV4-2 and TRBJ1-2; 7 bases agree with TRBD1. The CDR3 totals 17 residues. Germline CDR1 LGHNA, CDR2 YNFKEQ. J lost 3 bases, V lost 3 bases, and 13 bases had no gene match. The CDR3: CASSHLKPTGRDYGYTF. The DNA of the CDR3 is TGTGCCAGCAGCCACCTTAAACCGACAGGGAGGGACTATGGCTACACCTTC.

The genes are TRBV15 and TRBJ2-5; TRBD1 aligns across 7 bases. CDR3 length: 14 amino acids. V gave up 5 bases and J gave up 5 bases; unmatched junction bases: 8. Germline V lookup: CDR1 LNHNV, CDR2 YYDKDF (reference sequence). CDR3 in DNA: TGTGCCACCAGCGAACAGGGGTTCAGGGAGACCCAGTACTTC. Amino acids: CATSEQGFRETQYF.

V gene TRBV10-3 combines with J gene TRBJ1-1, with D hard to call. Trimming pared 2 bases from V and 2 bases from J, leaving 15 bases between. Germline V gives CDR1 ENHRY, CDR2 SYGVKD. The CDR3 extends over 16 amino acids. CDR3 DNA: TGTGCCATCAGTGAGATCATGGCAGGCTCTAACACTGAAGCTTTCTTT. It translates to CAISEIMAGSNTEAFF.

This chain links TRBV5-1 with TRBJ2-3; perhaps D is TRBD1 or TRBD2 (6 bases each). The CDR3 has 15 residues. In germline, CDR1 is SGHRS, CDR2 YFSETQ. Trimming pared 5 bases from V and 5 bases from J, leaving 18 bases between. The CDR3 protein is CASSEGEEVGDTQYF. The DNA for the CDR3 is TGCGCCAGCAGTGAGGGGGAGGAGGTAGGAGATACGCAGTATTTT.

The chain uses TRBV19 and TRBJ1-2, with D possibly TRBD1 on 6 matching bases. Germline V gene lookup returns CDR1 LNHDA and CDR2 SQIVND (reference sequence). The CDR3 has 15 amino acids. Trimming left V 4 bases short and J 2 bases short, with 14 bases between. For the CDR3, the DNA is TGTGCCAGTAGTAAACGGACAGATTTGAACTATGGCTACACCTTC. The encoded protein is CASSKRTDLNYGYTF.

The genes are TRBV6-6 and TRBJ2-5, with a possible D match to TRBD2 (6 bases). Trimming removed 0 bases from V and 3 bases from J, with 14 bases in between. The CDR3 runs 16 residues. Germline V gene sequence: CDR1 MNHNY, CDR2 SVGAGI (reference sequence). The CDR3 sequence: CASSYSYGAGKETQYF. In DNA, the CDR3 is TGTGCCAGCAGTTACTCGTACGGAGCGGGCAAAGAGACCCAGTACTTC.

This chain joins TRBV18 and TRBJ2-7, with a tentative D call TRBD1 (6 bases). V was clipped by 2 bases and J by 3 bases, with 17 bases between them. CDR3 length: 16 amino acids. CDR1 is KGHSH and CDR2 is LQKENI in the germline V gene. This CDR3 reads CASSPSGNRDYYEQYF. CDR3 nucleotides: TGTGCCAGCTCACCATCGGGGAACAGGGATTACTACGAGCAGTACTTC.